What follows is one T cell receptor (beta chain) and its context. Its antigen is still unknown. The sample originates from a study of cytomegalovirus exposure and HLA in healthy donors. Points from the study as a whole: Data from an earlier analysis indicated that most TCR beta V segments were productive either about 90% or about 30% of the time.

It was with 60 Vbeta and 13 Jbeta primers that the PCR ran. TCRdb keeps only in-frame clones here, not all; method: immunoSEQ multiplex PCR. The table shows about 78,000 clones, with approximately 84% occurring only once. The length of the CDR3 is 13 residues. J lost 4 bases, V lost 4 bases, and 3 bases had no gene match. Germline CDR1 is SQVTM and CDR2 is ANQGSEA. What was sequenced was PBMCs. The chain uses TRBV29-1 and TRBJ1-2, with 10 positions matching TRBD1. The receptor's source is a woman aged 45-59 years in good health and CMV-seronegative. The CDR3 DNA sequence: TGCAGCGTTGGGAGGACAGGGGGCTATGGCTACACCTTC. This translates into CSVGRTGGYGYTF.